Below are 14 T cell receptor beta chains sequenced from a single sample in a study of blood T cell repertoires in COVID-19. Sequenced by immunoSEQ multiplex PCR; TCRdb stores in-frame clones only, minus some. The table shows about 230,000 clones, with 85% occurring only once. Sequencing was done on a sample of peripheral blood. These receptors were obtained from a man aged 40-55 years with acute or convalescent COVID-19.

This chain connects TRBV5-1 to TRBJ2-1, with D perhaps TRBD1 (6 bases). CDR1 SGHRS and CDR2 YFSETQ come from the germline V gene. Trimming took 0 bases from V and 3 from J, leaving 13 bases between them. This CDR3 is built from 16 residues. As DNA, the CDR3 is TGCGCCAGCAGCTTGGATGGGGGCAGCGTCTACAATGAGCAGTTCTTC. As protein: CASSLDGGSVYNEQFF.

The chain uses TRBV12-3 or TRBV12-4 and TRBJ2-5; D is unresolved. Between the trimmed V and J ends, which lost 2 bases and 1 base, there was a span of 5 bases. The CDR3 runs to 13 residues. CDR3 in amino acids: CASSLLSQETQYF. DNA of the CDR3: TGTGCCAGCAGTTTACTGTCCCAAGAGACCCAGTACTTC.

The genes are TRBV6-5 and TRBJ2-3, with no clear D. Trimming took off 5 bases at V and 4 bases at J, with 13 bases between the two ends. This CDR3 spans 14 amino acids. Germline assignment: CDR1 MNHEY and CDR2 SVGAGI. Here the CDR3 DNA reads TGTGCCAGCAGTCAAATCGTTGCGTCAGATACGCAGTATTTT. Protein sequence: CASSQIVASDTQYF.

The chain carries TRBV28 and TRBJ1-5, with D perhaps TRBD1 (6 bases). Trimming removed 4 bases from V and 3 bases from J, with 16 bases in between. From germline, CDR1 is MDHEN and CDR2 SYDVKM. The CDR3 has 16 amino acids. The CDR3 loop reads CASSSTRRGANQPQHF. CDR3 DNA sequence: TGTGCCAGCAGTTCCACCCGGCGGGGGGCCAATCAGCCCCAGCATTTT. The full variable domain, rest sourced from reference TRBV28 and TRBJ1-5, is DVKVTQSSRYLVKRTGEKVFLECVQDMDHENMFWYRQDPGLGLRLIYFSYDVKMKEKGDIPEGYSVSREKKERFSLILESASTNQTSMYLCASSSTRRGANQPQHFGDGTRLSIL.

This chain links TRBV3-1 (or the pseudogene TRBV3-2) with TRBJ2-5; 8 bases align to TRBD1. Trimming cost V 1 base and J 1 base; bases outside gene matches: 14. Germline loops: CDR1 LGHDT, CDR2 YNNKEL (reference sequence). The CDR3 covers 19 residues. CDR3 coding DNA: TGTGCCAGCAGCCAAGGAACCCCAGGACAGGGACCTCTCCAAGAGACCCAGTACTTC. Translated: CASSQGTPGQGPLQETQYF.

The J gene is TRBJ1-2, the V gene TRBV25-1; TRBD1 matches at 7 bases. After removal of 7 bases from V and 4 bases from J, the junction contained 6 bases not matched to a gene. The CDR3 has 13 residues. Germline V CDR1 and CDR2: MGHDK, SYGVNS. The CDR3 nucleotides read TGTGCCAGCACCCGGGCAGGGGGCTATGGCTACACCTTC. Its translation is CASTRAGGYGYTF.

The rearrangement joins TRBV10-1 to TRBJ2-3, with 10 bases lining up with TRBD1. V shed 6 bases, J shed 0 bases, and the junction held 12 bases outside the gene matches. The germline V gene encodes CDR1 WNHNN and CDR2 SYGVQD (reference sequence). The CDR3 contains 18 residues. The chain's CDR3 is CASSPGTGAPHSTDTQYF. CDR3 sequence (DNA): TGCGCCAGCAGCCCCGGGACAGGGGCACCCCATAGCACAGATACGCAGTATTTT.

The chain links TRBV1 to TRBJ1-2. TRBV1 is flagged as a pseudogene. The CDR3 consists of 15 residues. The CDR3 coding sequence is TGCACCAGCAACAGACGGGGGGTAGGTTTCCAGGACTACACCTTC. Its translation: CTSNRRGVGFQDYTF.

This clone has only a few counts. The V gene is TRBV2, the J gene TRBJ1-1; a weak D match, TRBD1 (5 bases). Germline values: CDR1 SNHLY, CDR2 FYNNEI. V dropped 2 bases and J dropped 4 bases, with 8 bases sitting between them. There are 13 residues in the CDR3. The CDR3, as DNA: TGTGCCAGCAGTGAATGGGGGGGCACTGAAGCTTTCTTT. Residues: CASSEWGGTEAFF.

This clone was seen more than once but under ten times. The chain employs TRBV27 and TRBJ1-6; the D gene is possibly TRBD1 (5 bases). The CDR3 covers 17 residues. Germline V gene data show CDR1 as MNHEY and CDR2 as SMNVEV (reference sequence). V was clipped by 5 bases and J by 7 bases, with 21 bases between them. CDR3 region: CASSNWAGSGANSPLHF. For the CDR3, the DNA is TGTGCCAGCAGTAACTGGGCGGGTAGCGGGGCAAATTCACCCCTCCACTTT.

V is TRBV6-5 and J is TRBJ1-5; the D is unclear. CDR1 is MNHEY and CDR2 is SVGAGI in the germline V gene. The CDR3 covers 14 residues. V lost 5 bases and J lost 0, with 8 bases in between. The CDR3 reads CASSPSYSNQPQHF. CDR3 bases: TGTGCCAGCAGTCCTAGCTATAGCAATCAGCCCCAGCATTTT.

This rearrangement joins TRBV29-1 to TRBJ1-1; D is perhaps TRBD1 (5 bases). Germline CDR1 SQVTM, CDR2 ANQGSEA. The V end was cut by 7 bases, the J end by 1 base, with 10 bases between. This CDR3 comprises 12 residues. The DNA of the CDR3 is TGCAGCGGTCGACAGCAGAACACTGAAGCTTTCTTT. Its protein is CSGRQQNTEAFF.

The CDR3 protein is CASSRTPGVGGELFF. The CDR3 DNA sequence: TGTGCCAGCAGCCGAACCCCAGGGGTCGGCGGGGAGCTGTTTTTT. V gene TRBV7-6 combines with J gene TRBJ2-2, with D maybe TRBD1 (6 bases). V shed 5 bases and J shed 7 bases, with 17 bases lying between them. Germline V lookup: CDR1 SGHVS, CDR2 FNYEAQ. This CDR3 has 15 amino acids.

The V gene is TRBV12-3 or TRBV12-4, the J gene TRBJ1-2; no clear D gene. V was pared by 3 bases and J by 4 bases, with 9 bases between. This CDR3 has 13 amino acids. DNA for the CDR3: TGTGCCAGCAGTTTCCCAGGACTCTATGGCTACACCTTC. Translated: CASSFPGLYGYTF.